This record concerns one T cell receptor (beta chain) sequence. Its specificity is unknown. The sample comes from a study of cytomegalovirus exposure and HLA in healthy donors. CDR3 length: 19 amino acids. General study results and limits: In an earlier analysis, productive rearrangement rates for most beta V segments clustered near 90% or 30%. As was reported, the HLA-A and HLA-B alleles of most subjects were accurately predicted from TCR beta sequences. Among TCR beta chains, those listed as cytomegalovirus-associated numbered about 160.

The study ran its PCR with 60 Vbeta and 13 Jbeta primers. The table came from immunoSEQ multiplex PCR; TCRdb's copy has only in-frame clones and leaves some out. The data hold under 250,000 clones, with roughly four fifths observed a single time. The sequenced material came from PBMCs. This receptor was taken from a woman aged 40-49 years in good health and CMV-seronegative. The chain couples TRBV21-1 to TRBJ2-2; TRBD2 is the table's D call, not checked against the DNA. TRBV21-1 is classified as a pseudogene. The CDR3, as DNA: TGTGCCAGCAGCAAAAGGCGGGACTCCGACACGGGAAACACCGGGGAGCTGTTTTTT. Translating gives CASSKRRDSDTGNTGELFF.